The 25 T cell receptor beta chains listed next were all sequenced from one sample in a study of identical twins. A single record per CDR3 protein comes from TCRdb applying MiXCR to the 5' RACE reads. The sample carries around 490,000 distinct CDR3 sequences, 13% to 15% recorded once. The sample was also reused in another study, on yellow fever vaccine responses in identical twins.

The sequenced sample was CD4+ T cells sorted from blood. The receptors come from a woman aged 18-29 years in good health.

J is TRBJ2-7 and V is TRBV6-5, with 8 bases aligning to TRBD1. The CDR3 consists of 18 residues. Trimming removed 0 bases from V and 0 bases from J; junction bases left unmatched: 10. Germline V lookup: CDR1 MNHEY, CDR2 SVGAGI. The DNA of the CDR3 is TGTGCCAGCAGTTACTCGGGGCAGGGACAGGCCAGCTCCTACGAGCAGTACGTC. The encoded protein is CASSYSGQGQASSYEQYV.

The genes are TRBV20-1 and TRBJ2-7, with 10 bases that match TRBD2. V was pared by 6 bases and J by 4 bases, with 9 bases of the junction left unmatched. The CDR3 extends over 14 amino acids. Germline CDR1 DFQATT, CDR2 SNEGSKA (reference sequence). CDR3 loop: CSATPTSGTYEQYF. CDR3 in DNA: TGCAGTGCCACTCCTACTAGCGGGACATACGAGCAGTACTTC.

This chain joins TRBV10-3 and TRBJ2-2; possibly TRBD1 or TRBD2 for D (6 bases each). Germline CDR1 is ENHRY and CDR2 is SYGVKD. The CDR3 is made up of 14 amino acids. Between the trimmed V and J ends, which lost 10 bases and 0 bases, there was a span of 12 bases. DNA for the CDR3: TGTGCCACAGTGAGGGGGGCGAACACCGGGGAGCTGTTTTTT. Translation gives CATVRGANTGELFF.

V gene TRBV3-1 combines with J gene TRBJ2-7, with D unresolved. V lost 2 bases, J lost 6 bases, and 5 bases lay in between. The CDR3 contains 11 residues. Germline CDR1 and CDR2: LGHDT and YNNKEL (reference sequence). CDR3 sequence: CASSQRTEQYF. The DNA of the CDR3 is TGTGCCAGCAGCCAAAGAACCGAGCAGTACTTC.

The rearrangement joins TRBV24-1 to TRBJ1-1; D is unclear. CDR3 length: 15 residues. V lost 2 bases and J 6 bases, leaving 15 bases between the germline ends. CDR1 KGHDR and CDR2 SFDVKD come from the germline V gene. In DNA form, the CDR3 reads TGTGCCACCAGTGATTCGGGAGTTGAGGAACCTGAAGCTTTCTTT. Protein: CATSDSGVEEPEAFF.

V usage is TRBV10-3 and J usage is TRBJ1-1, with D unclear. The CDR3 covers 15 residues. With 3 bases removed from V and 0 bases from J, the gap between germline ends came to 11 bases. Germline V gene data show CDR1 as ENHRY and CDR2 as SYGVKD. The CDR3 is CAISDLEILNTEAFF. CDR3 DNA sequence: TGTGCCATCAGTGATTTGGAGATCTTGAACACTGAAGCTTTCTTT.

CDR3: CASSQWTSGRAKHEQFF. The CDR3 nucleotides read TGTGCCAGCAGCCAATGGACTAGCGGGAGGGCGAAGCATGAGCAGTTCTTC. This chain joins TRBV6-1 and TRBJ2-1; TRBD2 matches at 15 bases. The CDR3 runs 17 residues. Trimming cost V 6 bases and J 8 bases; bases outside gene matches: 11. The V gene's germline CDR1 is MNHNS and CDR2 SASEGT.

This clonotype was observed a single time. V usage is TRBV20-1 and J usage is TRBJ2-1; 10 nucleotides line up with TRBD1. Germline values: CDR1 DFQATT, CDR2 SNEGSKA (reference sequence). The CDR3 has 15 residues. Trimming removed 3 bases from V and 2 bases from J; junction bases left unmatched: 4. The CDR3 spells CSARGGTGAYNEQFF. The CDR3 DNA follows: TGCAGTGCTAGGGGTGGGACAGGGGCCTACAATGAGCAGTTCTTC.

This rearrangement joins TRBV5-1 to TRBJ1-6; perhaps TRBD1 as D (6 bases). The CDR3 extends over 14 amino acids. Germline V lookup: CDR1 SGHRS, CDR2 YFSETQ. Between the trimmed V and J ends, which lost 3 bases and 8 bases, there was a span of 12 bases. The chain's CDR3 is CASSWTALDSPLHF. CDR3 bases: TGCGCCAGCAGCTGGACAGCTTTAGATTCACCCCTCCACTTT.

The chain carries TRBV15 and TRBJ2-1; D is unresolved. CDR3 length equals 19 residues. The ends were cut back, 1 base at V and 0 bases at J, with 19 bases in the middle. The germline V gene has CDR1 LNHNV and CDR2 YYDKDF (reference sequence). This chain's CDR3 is CATSRVRLVAASSYNEQFF. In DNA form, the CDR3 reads TGTGCCACCAGCAGAGTCCGATTGGTGGCGGCAAGCTCCTACAATGAGCAGTTCTTC.

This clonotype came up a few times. CDR3 amino acids: CSARTEAGRSSYNEQFF. In DNA, the CDR3 is TGCAGTGCTAGAACGGAGGCCGGGAGAAGCTCCTACAATGAGCAGTTCTTC. V and J are TRBV20-1 and TRBJ2-1; TRBD2 might be the D (6 bases). This CDR3 has 17 amino acids. The V end was cut by 2 bases, the J end by 0 bases, with 17 bases between. CDR1 is DFQATT and CDR2 is SNEGSKA in the germline V gene (reference sequence).

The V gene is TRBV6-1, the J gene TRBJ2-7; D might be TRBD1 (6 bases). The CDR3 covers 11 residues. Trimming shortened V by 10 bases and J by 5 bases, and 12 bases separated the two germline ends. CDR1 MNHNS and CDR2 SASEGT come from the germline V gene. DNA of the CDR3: TGTGCCACATACAGGGACCACGAGCAGTACTTC. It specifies CATYRDHEQYF.

CDR3 protein: CASRNTIDNYEQYF. CDR3 DNA: TGTGCCAGCAGGAATACAATCGACAACTACGAGCAGTACTTC. The chain links TRBV6-1 to TRBJ2-7; D remains unclear. Trimming took 6 bases from V and 3 from J, leaving 15 bases between them. The V gene's germline CDR1 is MNHNS and CDR2 SASEGT. This CDR3 spans 14 amino acids.

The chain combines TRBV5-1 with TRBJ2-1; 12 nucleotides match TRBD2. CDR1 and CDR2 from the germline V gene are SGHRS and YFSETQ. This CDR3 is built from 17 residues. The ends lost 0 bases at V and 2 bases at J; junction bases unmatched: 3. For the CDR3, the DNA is TGCGCCAGCAGCTTGGGGTCTAGCGGGGGGGCCTACAATGAGCAGTTCTTC. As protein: CASSLGSSGGAYNEQFF.

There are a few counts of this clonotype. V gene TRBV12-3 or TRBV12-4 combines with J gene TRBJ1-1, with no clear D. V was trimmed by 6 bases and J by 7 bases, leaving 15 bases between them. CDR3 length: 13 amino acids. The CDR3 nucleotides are TGTGCCAGCAGGCCAGACACTCCTTATGAAGCTTTCTTT. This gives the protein CASRPDTPYEAFF.

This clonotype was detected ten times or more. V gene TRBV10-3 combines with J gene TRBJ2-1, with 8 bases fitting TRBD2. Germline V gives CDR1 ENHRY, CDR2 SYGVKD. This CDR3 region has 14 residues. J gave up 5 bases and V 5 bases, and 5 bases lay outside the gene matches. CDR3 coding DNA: TGTGCCATCAGTCCCGGGACTAGTAACAATGAGCAGTTCTTC. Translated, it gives CAISPGTSNNEQFF.

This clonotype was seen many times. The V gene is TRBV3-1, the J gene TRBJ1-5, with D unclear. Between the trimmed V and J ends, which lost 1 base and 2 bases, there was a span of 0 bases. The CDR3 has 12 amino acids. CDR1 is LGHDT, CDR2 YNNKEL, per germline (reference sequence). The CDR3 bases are TGTGCCAGCAGCCAAGGCAATCAGCCCCAGCATTTT. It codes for CASSQGNQPQHF.

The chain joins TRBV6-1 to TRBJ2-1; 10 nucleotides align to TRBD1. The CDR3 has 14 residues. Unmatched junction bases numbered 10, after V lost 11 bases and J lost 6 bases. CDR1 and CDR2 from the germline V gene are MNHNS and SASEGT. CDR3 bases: TGTGCCGCCGAGACAGGGGGCGCTTTCAATGAGCAGTTCTTC. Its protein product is CAAETGGAFNEQFF.

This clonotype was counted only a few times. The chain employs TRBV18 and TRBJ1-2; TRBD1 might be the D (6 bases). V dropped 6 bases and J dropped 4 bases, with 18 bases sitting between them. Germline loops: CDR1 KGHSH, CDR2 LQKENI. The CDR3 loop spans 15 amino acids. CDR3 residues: CASSQGTQDGYGYTF. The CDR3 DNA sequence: TGTGCCAGCTCTCAGGGGACCCAGGACGGCTATGGCTACACCTTC.

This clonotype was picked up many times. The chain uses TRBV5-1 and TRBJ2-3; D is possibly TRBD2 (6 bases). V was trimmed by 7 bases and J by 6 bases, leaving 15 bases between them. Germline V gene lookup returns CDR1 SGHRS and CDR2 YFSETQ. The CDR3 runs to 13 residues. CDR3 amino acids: CASAGTGWDTQYF. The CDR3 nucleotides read TGCGCCAGCGCTGGGACTGGCTGGGATACGCAGTATTTT.

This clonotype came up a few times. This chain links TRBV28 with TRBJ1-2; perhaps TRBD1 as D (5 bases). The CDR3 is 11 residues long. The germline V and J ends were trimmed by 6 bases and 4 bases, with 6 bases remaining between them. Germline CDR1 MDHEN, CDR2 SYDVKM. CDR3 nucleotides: TGTGCCAGCAGGGGACTCTATGGCTACACCTTC. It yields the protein CASRGLYGYTF.

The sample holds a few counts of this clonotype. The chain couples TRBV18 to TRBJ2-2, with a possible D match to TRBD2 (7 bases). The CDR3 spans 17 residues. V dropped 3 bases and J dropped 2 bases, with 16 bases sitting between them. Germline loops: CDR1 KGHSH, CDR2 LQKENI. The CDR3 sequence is CASSPPFGGPNTGELFF. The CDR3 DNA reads TGTGCCAGCTCACCGCCTTTCGGGGGGCCAAACACCGGGGAGCTGTTTTTT.

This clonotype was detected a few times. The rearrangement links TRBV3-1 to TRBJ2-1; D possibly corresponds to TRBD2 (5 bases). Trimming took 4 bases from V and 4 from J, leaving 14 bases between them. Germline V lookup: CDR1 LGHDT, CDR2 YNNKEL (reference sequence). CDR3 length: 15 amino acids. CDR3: CASSPKRASYNEQFF. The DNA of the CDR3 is TGTGCCAGCAGCCCCAAGAGGGCCAGTTACAATGAGCAGTTCTTC.

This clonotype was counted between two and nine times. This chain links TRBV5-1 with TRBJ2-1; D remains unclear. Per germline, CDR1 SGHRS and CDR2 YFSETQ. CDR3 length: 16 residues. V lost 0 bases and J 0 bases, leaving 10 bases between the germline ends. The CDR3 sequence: CASSLGASYSYNEQFF. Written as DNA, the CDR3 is TGCGCCAGCAGCTTGGGGGCGAGTTACTCCTACAATGAGCAGTTCTTC.

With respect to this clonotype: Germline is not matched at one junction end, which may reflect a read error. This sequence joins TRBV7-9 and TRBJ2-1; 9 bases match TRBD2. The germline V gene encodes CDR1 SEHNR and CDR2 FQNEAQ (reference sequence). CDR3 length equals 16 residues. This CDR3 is CASSLARSGSVDERFF. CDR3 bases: TGTGCCAGCAGCTTGGCTCGTAGCGGGAGCGTGGATGAGCGGTTCTTC.